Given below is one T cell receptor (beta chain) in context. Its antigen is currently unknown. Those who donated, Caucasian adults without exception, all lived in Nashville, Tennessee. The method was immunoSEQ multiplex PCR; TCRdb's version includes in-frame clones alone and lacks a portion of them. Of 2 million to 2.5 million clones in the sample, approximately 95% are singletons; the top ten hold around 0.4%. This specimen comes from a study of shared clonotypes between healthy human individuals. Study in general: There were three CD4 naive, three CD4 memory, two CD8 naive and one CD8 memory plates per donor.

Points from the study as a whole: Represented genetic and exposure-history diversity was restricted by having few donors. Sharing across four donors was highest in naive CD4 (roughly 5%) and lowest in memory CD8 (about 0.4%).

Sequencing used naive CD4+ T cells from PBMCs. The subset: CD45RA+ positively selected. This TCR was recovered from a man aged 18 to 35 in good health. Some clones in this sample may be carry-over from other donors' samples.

The CDR3 protein is CASTAGGQPYEQYF. The CDR3 coding sequence is TGTGCCAGCACTGCTGGTGGACAGCCCTACGAGCAGTACTTC. This rearrangement joins TRBV28 to TRBJ2-7, with a weak D call TRBD1 (6 bases). The germline CDR1 and CDR2 sequences are MDHEN and SYDVKM. CDR3 length equals 14 residues. V lost 7 bases and J 2 bases, leaving 15 bases between the germline ends.